The 19 T cell receptor beta chains given below trace back to one sample, sequenced in a study of blood T cell repertoires in COVID-19. Clones were sequenced by immunoSEQ multiplex PCR, and TCRdb holds only the in-frame ones, with some missing. The sample contains about 120,000 clones, 85% to 90% of which appear only once. Material for sequencing was peripheral blood. All receptors come from a man between 65 and 85 years old with active or convalescent COVID-19.

This sequence joins TRBV5-1 and TRBJ2-1, with 9 bases that match TRBD2. This CDR3 has 14 residues. J was trimmed by 7 bases and V by 2 bases; bases with no gene match: 4. Germline CDR1 and CDR2: SGHRS and YFSETQ. CDR3 amino acids: CASSFSGSGNEQFF. The CDR3 DNA reads as TGCGCCAGCAGCTTTAGCGGGAGTGGTAATGAGCAGTTCTTC.

The V and J genes are TRBV9 and TRBJ2-2, with D perhaps TRBD2 (6 bases). CDR3 length equals 15 residues. Germline CDR1 is SGDLS and CDR2 is YYNGEE. Trimming stripped 3 bases from V and 5 bases from J, with 14 bases between. In DNA form, the CDR3 reads TGTGCCAGCAGCGATAGCGGAGGTGGAACCGGGGAGCTGTTTTTT. Its translation: CASSDSGGGTGELFF.

The CDR3 spells CASSLSSLASSYNEQFF. As DNA, the CDR3 is TGCGCCAGCAGCTTGAGTAGTTTAGCCAGCTCCTACAATGAGCAGTTCTTC. This chain uses TRBV5-1 with TRBJ2-1; D unresolved. Trimming took 1 base from V and 0 from J, leaving 14 bases between them. CDR3 size: 17 residues. The germline V gene encodes CDR1 SGHRS and CDR2 YFSETQ.

CDR3: CASSFLEGMQNTEAFF. The DNA of the CDR3 is TGTGCCAGCAGTTTTCTGGAGGGGATGCAGAACACTGAAGCTTTCTTT. The chain recombines TRBV28 with TRBJ1-1; possible D gene TRBD1, 5 bases. The CDR3 is made up of 16 amino acids. V lost 3 bases, J lost 1 base, and 15 bases lay in between. Germline V gives CDR1 MDHEN, CDR2 SYDVKM.

V is TRBV19 and J is TRBJ1-2, with D unresolved. CDR1 and CDR2 (germline): LNHDA, SQIVND (reference sequence). The CDR3 is 11 residues long. The germline V and J ends were trimmed by 4 bases and 8 bases, with 8 bases remaining between them. CDR3 amino acids: CASSTQMGYTF. The CDR3 nucleotides are TGTGCCAGTAGTACACAAATGGGCTACACCTTC.

About this clone itself: One end of the junction does not line up with germline, which may come from a read error. V is TRBV7-7 and J is TRBJ2-5; 9 nucleotides line up with TRBD1. The CDR3 is 14 amino acids. The germline V gene has CDR1 SSHAT and CDR2 FNYEAQ (reference sequence). CDR3 loop: CASSLQGAGETQYF. The CDR3 bases are TGTGCTAGCAGCTTACAGGGGGCTGGAGAGACCCAGTACTTC.

In this sample, this clone turned up a few times. The V call is TRBV5-1, the J call TRBJ2-5, with 13 bases lining up with TRBD2. Germline V gene lookup returns CDR1 SGHRS and CDR2 YFSETQ. This CDR3 is built from 17 residues. V trimming: 3 bases; J trimming: 2 bases; junction bases outside the gene matches: 7. CDR3 coding DNA: TGCGCCAGCAGCTCCGCCGGGACTAGCGGGACTCAAGAGACCCAGTACTTC. This encodes CASSSAGTSGTQETQYF.

The CDR3 loop reads CASSDRQVNYGYTF. CDR3 bases: TGTGCCAGCAGCGACAGACAGGTTAACTATGGCTACACCTTC. The rearrangement uses TRBV7-8 and TRBJ1-2, with D perhaps matching TRBD1 (6 bases). The CDR3 is 14 amino acids. The germline V gene encodes CDR1 SGHVS and CDR2 FQNEAQ. V was pared by 5 bases and J by 1 base, with 11 bases between.

This clone has a single count. The chain employs TRBV6-5 and TRBJ1-3, with 7 bases matching TRBD1. The germline V gene encodes CDR1 MNHEY and CDR2 SVGAGI. The V gene end was trimmed by 3 bases and the J gene end by 4 bases; junction bases not matched to a gene: 6. CDR3 size: 15 residues. The CDR3 region is CASSYRGTEGNTIYF. DNA for the CDR3: TGTGCCAGCAGTTATAGGGGGACAGAAGGAAACACCATATATTTT.

The CDR3 nucleotides are TGTGCCAGCTCACCAGGGAGCGGGAGGGTCTACGAGCAGTACTTC. Translated: CASSPGSGRVYEQYF. V usage is TRBV18 and J usage is TRBJ2-7; 10 positions agree with TRBD2. The germline V gene has CDR1 KGHSH and CDR2 LQKENI. J lost 3 bases, V lost 2 bases, and 4 bases had no gene match. This CDR3 spans 15 amino acids.

The chain carries TRBV27 and TRBJ1-2, with unresolved D. In germline, CDR1 is MNHEY, CDR2 SMNVEV (reference sequence). V was trimmed by 5 bases and J by 0 bases, leaving 7 bases between them. This CDR3 spans 13 amino acids. CDR3 nucleotides: TGTGCCAGCAGTAAGCTACCTAACTATGGCTACACCTTC. It specifies CASSKLPNYGYTF.

This clone was detected once. V is TRBV7-9 and J is TRBJ1-6; no firm D call. CDR1 SEHNR and CDR2 FQNEAQ come from the germline V gene (reference sequence). V was cut by 1 base and J by 10 bases, with 11 bases left in between. The CDR3 contains 14 residues. CDR3 coding DNA: TGTGCCAGCAGCTTAGTCTCGGGTCTCTCACCCCTCCACTTT. Translation gives CASSLVSGLSPLHF.

The rearrangement links TRBV28 to TRBJ2-3; D perhaps matches TRBD2 (6 bases). V was trimmed by 1 base and J by 7 bases, leaving 12 bases between them. The germline V gene encodes CDR1 MDHEN and CDR2 SYDVKM. The CDR3 is made up of 14 amino acids. Written as DNA, the CDR3 is TGTGCCAGCAGTTTATTCGCGGGATTGAATACGCAGTATTTT. The encoded protein is CASSLFAGLNTQYF.

The chain uses TRBV28 and TRBJ2-7; maybe TRBD1 (5 bases). V lost 7 bases and J 0 bases, leaving 16 bases between the germline ends. CDR1 is MDHEN and CDR2 is SYDVKM in the germline V gene. The CDR3 consists of 15 residues. In nucleotides, the CDR3 is TGTGCCAGCAATTCCGCGACAGTTCGCTCCTACGAGCAGTACTTC. Its protein is CASNSATVRSYEQYF.

J is TRBJ1-4 and V is TRBV7-9; D remains ambiguous. The CDR3 spans 15 residues. Germline V lookup: CDR1 SEHNR, CDR2 FQNEAQ (reference sequence). The V end lost 5 bases, the J end lost 8 bases, and 18 bases lay between the germline ends. The CDR3 protein is CASSPSGSLSEKLFF. The CDR3 region has the DNA TGTGCCAGCAGCCCCTCGGGGAGCTTATCGGAAAAACTGTTTTTT.

The chain combines TRBV5-1 with TRBJ1-3, with a tentative D call TRBD1 (6 bases). The CDR3 has 14 amino acids. Trimming stripped 4 bases from V and 4 bases from J, with 12 bases between. Looked up from germline, CDR1 is SGHRS and CDR2 is YFSETQ. The CDR3 DNA follows: TGCGCCAGCAGCCAGGGGACGGCGGGAAACACCATATATTTT. Translation: CASSQGTAGNTIYF.

This chain connects TRBV6-1 to TRBJ2-3; D ambiguous. V lost 8 bases to trimming and J lost 3 bases, with 6 bases between them. The CDR3 has 11 residues. Germline V gene lookup returns CDR1 MNHNS and CDR2 SASEGT. For the CDR3, the DNA is TGTGCCAGCCTCTTAACAGATACGCAGTATTTT. Protein product: CASLLTDTQYF.

The V and J genes are TRBV20-1 and TRBJ1-4, with TRBD1 as a possible D gene (5 bases). Trimming stripped 7 bases from V and 12 bases from J, with 12 bases between. Germline V lookup: CDR1 DFQATT, CDR2 SNEGSKA (reference sequence). The CDR3 spans 10 residues. CDR3 region: CSVRVPQLFF. Here the CDR3 DNA reads TGCAGTGTCAGGGTACCGCAACTGTTTTTT.

The CDR3 region has the DNA TGCAGTGCTAGTGGAACAGTGCCGGGAGAGCAGTACTTC. The encoded protein is CSASGTVPGEQYF. The V and J genes are TRBV20-1 and TRBJ2-7, with D possibly TRBD2 on 5 matching bases. CDR3 length: 13 residues. In germline, CDR1 is DFQATT, CDR2 SNEGSKA (reference sequence). V dropped 3 bases and J dropped 7 bases, with 16 bases sitting between them.